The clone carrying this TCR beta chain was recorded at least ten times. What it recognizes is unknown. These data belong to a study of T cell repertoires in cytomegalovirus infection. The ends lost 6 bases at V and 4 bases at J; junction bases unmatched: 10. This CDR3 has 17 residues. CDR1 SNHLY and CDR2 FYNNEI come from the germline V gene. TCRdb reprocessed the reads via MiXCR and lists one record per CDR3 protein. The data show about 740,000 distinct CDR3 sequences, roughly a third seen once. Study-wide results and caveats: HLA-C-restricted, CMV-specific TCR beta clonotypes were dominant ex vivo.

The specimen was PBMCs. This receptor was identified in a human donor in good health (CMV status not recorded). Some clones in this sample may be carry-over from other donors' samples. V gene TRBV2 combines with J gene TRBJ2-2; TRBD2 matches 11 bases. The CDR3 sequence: CASRDLLAGGPTGELFF. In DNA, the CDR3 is TGTGCCAGCAGAGACCTTCTAGCGGGGGGCCCCACCGGGGAGCTGTTTTTT.